Sequencing of this TCR beta chain was carried out in a study of T cells in Graves' hyperthyroidism and ophthalmopathy (dated by TCRdb to the late 2010s). For the study in its entirety: Peripheral blood samples were taken at initial diagnosis, before any treatment was given. The approximately 95 discovery patients were divided at random into training and test sets in a 7:3 ratio. Following sampling, methimazole starting at 30 mg daily was given to hyperthyroidism patients, and high-dose intravenous methylprednisolone was given to ophthalmopathy patients. Prospective prediction of ophthalmopathy was tested in an independent validation cohort of approximately 18 hyperthyroidism patients and 17 patients who later progressed to ophthalmopathy. To identify distinguishing TCR V-J signatures, a discovery cohort of around 100 patients was used, comprising approximately 40 with Graves' ophthalmopathy and approximately 58 with stable Graves' hyperthyroidism. In addition, the study compared T-cell repertoires in thyroid tissue and in blood from several Graves' hyperthyroidism patients. The paper describes TCR Vbeta CDR3 sequencing of roughly 130 peripheral blood samples, made up of some 40 ophthalmopathy patients, over 70 hyperthyroidism patients and roughly 17 progressor patients.

The TCR beta CDR3 regions were amplified from the RNA transcripts. The TCR CDR3 was subjected to a first round of RT-PCR using the HTBI primer set and the Qiagen OneStep RT-PCR kit. A second multiplex PCR round built the libraries, followed by size selection and purification. Libraries were sequenced paired-end with 100 bp reads on an Illumina HiSeq2000. The paper's data handling went like this. SOAPnuke was used to process the raw data, removing reads that contained adapters or uncalled bases, had a mean Phred below 15, or lacked an exact match to the constant primer or identifier. COPE v1.2.5 was used to merge high-quality paired reads, and clonotypes were defined as unique nucleotide sequences. MiTCR v1.1 was used to align the clonotypes against IMGT TRBV, TRBD and TRBJ reference segments. Analysis was restricted to V-J combinations with a frequency above 0.0001, which covered roughly 99% of repertoires. A TCS score was defined as the ratio of F50 (clonal expansion) to E x V (chaos), with BLOSUM62-based TCRdist applied between CDR3 peptides within each V-J. Welch's t-statistics and random forest reduced roughly 530 V-J features to 10 to 15, which were used in a naive Bayes classifier (R e1071). TCRdb applied fastp at Q25 and MiXCR to the public reads, then kept only in-frame beta chains. Entries that share a CDR3 protein sequence are merged under the most common genes and DNA. These V and J calls are TCRdb output, not the study's own analysis. The sample table records about 480,000 distinct CDR3 sequences; under 15% of these occur just once. In total, the top ten clones hold over 15% of the sample.

Broad study findings and their caveats: Most expanded thyroid clonotypes (frequency above 0.001) were also found in blood, which suggests that blood repertoires may mirror thyroid immune responses. In validation, the model predicted progression to ophthalmopathy with 60% to 71% sensitivity and roughly 75% specificity, a median of around six months before onset. In cross-validation, a model built on a 13 V-J signature told ophthalmopathy apart from stable hyperthyroidism with under 90% sensitivity and around 83% specificity, and in testing the same model reached 80%/75%. Sample size was not statistically predetermined, and investigators were not blinded to group allocation.

For CDR1 and CDR2, the germline V gene lists SGHTA and FQGTGA. V lost 1 base and J lost 1 base, and the count of bases not matched to a germline gene is 11. The CDR3 runs 18 amino acids, cysteine and phenylalanine included. The read is trimmed to its CDR3 DNA, 54 bases read in frame from base 1. This clonotype appeared a single time. No antigen is known for it. Base qualities are not recorded, but no much larger clone differs from it by a single base. A solitary read yields weak support. A patient counted as having stable Graves' hyperthyroidism if no progression to ophthalmopathy occurred over 18 months of follow-up. Hyperthyroidism patients were newly diagnosed, with disease duration under 2 months, and aged 18 to 65 years. Exclusion was applied to patients with uncontrolled infections, other autoimmune diseases, pregnancy or lactation. Diagnoses were established on the basis of clinical symptoms, serum thyroxine and TRAb, thyroid ultrasound, and orbital computed tomography. PBMCs were separated from 8 to 10 ml of fresh peripheral blood using Ficoll-Paque density gradient centrifugation. Total RNA was extracted with Trizol reagent, and quality was checked on an Agilent 2100 Bioanalyzer.

The receptor's source is a woman between 18 and 29 years old with Graves' hyperthyroidism. This sequence uses TRBV7-3 and TRBJ1-1, and 8 junction bases match TRBD1. The sample comprised blood. The CDR3 protein is CASSLMRTGSGRNTEAFF. The bases read TGTGCCAGCAGCTTAATGCGGACAGGGAGCGGAAGGAACACTGAAGCTTTCTTT.